The T cell receptor beta chain described here comes from a study of T-cell memory formation after mild COVID-19. Trimming pared 3 bases from V and 1 base from J, leaving 9 bases between. CDR3 length: 14 amino acids. TCR alpha and TCR beta cDNA libraries with sample barcodes and UMIs came from 5'RACE using constant-segment primers. TCRdb re-called the 5' RACE reads through MiXCR, storing one row per CDR3 protein. The repertoire consists of approximately 400,000 distinct CDR3 sequences, with approximately 24% occurring once and the leading ten covering about 10%. This chain connects TRBV12-3 or TRBV12-4 to TRBJ1-1; D gene ambiguous. The receptor was derived from an adult woman who had mild COVID-19 (a few samples of this study predate the infection). Cell type and time point are not known. Sequencing input: PBMCs or a T cell subset sorted from them (not recorded which). CDR3 loop: CASSFSGRNTEAFF. The CDR3 bases are TGTGCCAGCAGTTTCTCAGGCCGGAACACTGAAGCTTTCTTT.